The T cell receptor (beta chain) described here comes from a study of blood T cell repertoires in COVID-19. This table comes from immunoSEQ multiplex PCR, and its TCRdb copy is limited to in-frame clones, with some not included. The sample lists over 25,000 clones, around 90% occurring once. Looked up from germline, CDR1 is LNHDA and CDR2 is SQIVND (reference sequence). The CDR3 loop spans 12 amino acids. V was shortened by 3 bases and J by 4 bases, with 7 bases between the two germline ends. The material sequenced was peripheral blood. The genes are TRBV19 and TRBJ2-7, with D perhaps matching TRBD2 (6 bases). The receptor was derived from a human donor in a cohort sampled during active COVID-19. CDR3 sequence reads: CASSMAGYEQYF. The DNA for the CDR3 is TGTGCCAGTAGTATGGCGGGGTACGAGCAGTACTTC.